This T cell receptor beta chain emerged from a study of CD8 T cells in ankylosing spondylitis (dated by TCRdb to 2016 to 2017). In terms of the full investigation: To find TCR variants linked to disease, the study profiled T cell receptor beta repertoires in ankylosing spondylitis patients and healthy donors. The full study cohort comprised around 25 ankylosing spondylitis patients and 110 or so healthy donors. Peripheral blood samples were taken, and synovial fluid was additionally collected from ankylosing spondylitis patients.

Sequencing relied on an Illumina HiSeq 2500. Quantitative 5'-RACE with molecular barcodes was used to prepare TCR beta libraries. The authors' analysis ran thus. To identify disease-linked TCR variants, a new computational method was used, one built on a probabilistic model of VDJ rearrangement. Using fastp trimming at Q25 and MiXCR clonotype assembly, TCRdb reanalyzed the public sequencing data and kept in-frame beta chains. Identical CDR3 proteins give one entry, which carries the most common genes and DNA. These V and J calls are TCRdb output, not the study's own analysis. The sample has 150,000 to 200,000 distinct CDR3 sequences on record, about 20% of them singletons. More than 3.5% of the sample is taken by the ten largest. Overall results and qualifications from the work: The disease-linked clones were reported to be significantly enriched in matched synovial fluid samples from ankylosing spondylitis patients. Blood from ankylosing spondylitis patients appeared to be characterized by a TCR beta motif composed of eight or nine highly homologous amino acid variants. Some motif variants had previously been reported in the synovial fluid and blood of reactive arthritis patients, which suggests shared mechanisms of disease initiation. The disease-linked clones had a CD8+ phenotype and were found at relatively low frequencies in peripheral blood.

Unmatched junction bases come to 5, with V trimmed by 5 bases and J by 0 bases. The CDR3, from cysteine to phenylalanine, totals 17 residues. The only DNA kept is the CDR3, 51 bases in frame from the first base. This clonotype was observed at least ten times. The antigen this receptor binds is unknown. The record has no base qualities; no much larger clone is one base away. The chain links TRBV12-3 or TRBV12-4 with TRBJ2-6; 9 bases in the junction line up with TRBD1. The TCR sequence derives from a male donor under 30 with ankylosing spondylitis or in good health (not recorded which). Donor details come from another sample of the same person, matched by shared clones. Sequencing was performed on blood, either unsorted or a sorted T cell fraction (not recorded which). The encoded CDR3 is CASSPGQGISGANVLTF. The DNA sequence is given as TGTGCCAGCAGTCCGGGACAGGGCATCTCTGGGGCCAACGTCCTGACTTTC.